The entry below gives a single T cell receptor beta chain sequence along with its context. Antigen specificity is unknown. Germline assignment: CDR1 MNHEY and CDR2 SMNVEV (reference sequence). The CDR3 is 16 amino acids. V gave up 5 bases and J gave up 6 bases, with 23 bases separating them. This entry comes from a study of shared clonotypes between healthy human individuals. Study observations and caveats: Relative to clonotypes present in all four donors, those not shared had lower generation probabilities. Sequencing depth was expected to influence donor clonotype sharing. It was observed that about 5% of naive CD4 clonotypes were shared across several donors.

All donors were Caucasian adults living in Nashville, Tennessee. The protocol was immunoSEQ multiplex PCR, while the TCRdb copy is restricted to in-frame clones and leaves out a portion. The top ten clones hold more than 0.06% of a sample with around 180,000 clones, roughly 91% of them seen once. The sequence came from a woman aged 25-40 years in good health. The rearrangement uses TRBV27 and TRBJ2-7; a weak D match, TRBD2 (6 bases). Sequencing used naive CD4+ T cells sorted from blood. The subset: CD45RA+ positively selected. CDR3 amino acids: CASSPKTSMGISEQYF. DNA of the CDR3: TGTGCCAGCAGTCCGAAAACTAGCATGGGGATCTCCGAGCAGTACTTC.